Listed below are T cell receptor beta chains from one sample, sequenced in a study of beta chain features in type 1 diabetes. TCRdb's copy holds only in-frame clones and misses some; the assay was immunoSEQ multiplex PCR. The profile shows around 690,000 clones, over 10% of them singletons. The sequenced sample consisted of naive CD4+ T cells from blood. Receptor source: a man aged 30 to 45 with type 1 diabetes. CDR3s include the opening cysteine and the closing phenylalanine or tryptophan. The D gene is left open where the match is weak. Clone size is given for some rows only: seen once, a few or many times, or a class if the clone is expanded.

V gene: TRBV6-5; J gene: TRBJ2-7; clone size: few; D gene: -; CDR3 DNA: TGTGCCAGCAGTCCCGATGTGTGGTCCTACGAGCAGTACTTC; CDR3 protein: CASSPDVWSYEQYF
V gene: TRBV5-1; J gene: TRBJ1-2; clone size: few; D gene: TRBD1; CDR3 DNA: TGCGCCAGCAGCATGGACAGGACCTATGGCTACACCTTC; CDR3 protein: CASSMDRTYGYTF
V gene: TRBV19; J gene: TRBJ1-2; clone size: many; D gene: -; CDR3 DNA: TGTGCCAGTAGTATCGCAGGGCTGAACGGCTACACCTTC; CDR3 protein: CASSIAGLNGYTF
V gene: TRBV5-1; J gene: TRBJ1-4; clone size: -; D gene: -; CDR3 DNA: TGCGCCAGCAGCTTGGCCGAGGCCTCGGGGAATGAAAAACTGTTTTTT; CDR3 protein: CASSLAEASGNEKLFF
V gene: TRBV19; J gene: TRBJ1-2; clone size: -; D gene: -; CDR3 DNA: TGTGCCAGTAGTCCCACCGGGACGTTTCGCGTTGGCTACACCTTC; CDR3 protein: CASSPTGTFRVGYTF
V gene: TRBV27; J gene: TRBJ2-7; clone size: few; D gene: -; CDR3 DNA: TGTGCCAGCAGTTCCTCAATTGTGAGGAACCACGAGCAGTACTTC; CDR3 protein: CASSSSIVRNHEQYF
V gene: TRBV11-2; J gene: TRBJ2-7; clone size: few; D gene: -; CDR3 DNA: TGTGCCAGCAGCACCTATGCCCGGGGAGAGCAGTACTTC; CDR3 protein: CASSTYARGEQYF
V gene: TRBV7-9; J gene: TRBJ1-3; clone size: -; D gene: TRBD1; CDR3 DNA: TGTGCCAGCAGCTCACAGGGGACCTCTGGAAACACCATATATTTT; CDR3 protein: CASSSQGTSGNTIYF
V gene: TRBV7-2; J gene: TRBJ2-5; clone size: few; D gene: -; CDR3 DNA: TGTGCCACCAGCTTAAACGGCCGGCGGACCCAGTACTTC; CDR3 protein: CATSLNGRRTQYF
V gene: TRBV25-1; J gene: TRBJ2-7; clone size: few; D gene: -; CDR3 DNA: TGTGCCAGCAGTGATCCCAACAGGTACGAGCAGTACTTC; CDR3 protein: CASSDPNRYEQYF
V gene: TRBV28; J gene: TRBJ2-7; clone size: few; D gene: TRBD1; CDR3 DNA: TGTGCCAGCAGTCCCGGGACAGGGGCCTTCTACGAGCAGTACTTC; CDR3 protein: CASSPGTGAFYEQYF
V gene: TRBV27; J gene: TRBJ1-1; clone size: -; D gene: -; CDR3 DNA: TGTGCCAGCAAGGGGGGCAGGGAACGACATGAAGCTTTCTTT; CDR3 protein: CASKGGRERHEAFF
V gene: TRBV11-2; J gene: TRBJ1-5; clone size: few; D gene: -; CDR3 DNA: TGTGCCAGCAGCTTTGCGGGTAGCAATCAGCCCCAGCATTTT; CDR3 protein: CASSFAGSNQPQHF
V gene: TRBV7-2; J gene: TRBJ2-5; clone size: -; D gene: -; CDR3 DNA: TGTGCCAGCAGCTTTTCGTGGGGGTTGGAGACCCAGTACTTC; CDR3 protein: CASSFSWGLETQYF
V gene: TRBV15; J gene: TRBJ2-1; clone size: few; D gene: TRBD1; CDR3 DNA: TGTGCCACCAGCAGAGATGGGACAGGACAAAATGAGCAGTTCTTC; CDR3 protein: CATSRDGTGQNEQFF
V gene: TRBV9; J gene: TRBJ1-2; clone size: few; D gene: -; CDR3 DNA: TGTGCCAGCAGCACATCAGGACTCTATGGCTACACCTTC; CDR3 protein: CASSTSGLYGYTF
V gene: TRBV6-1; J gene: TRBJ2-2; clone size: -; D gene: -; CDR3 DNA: TGTGCCAGCAGTGCTATACAGGGTGTCAACACCGGGGAGCTGTTTTTT; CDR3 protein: CASSAIQGVNTGELFF
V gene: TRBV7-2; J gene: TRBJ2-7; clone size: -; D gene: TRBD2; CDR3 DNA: TGTGCCAGCAGCTTAGCGTCTGCTAGCGGGGTGGCCTACGAGCAGTACTTC; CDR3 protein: CASSLASASGVAYEQYF
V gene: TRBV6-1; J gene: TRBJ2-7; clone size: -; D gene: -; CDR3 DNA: TGTGCCAGCAGGGTAAACAGTGACCTCTCCTACGAGCAGTACTTC; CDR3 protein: CASRVNSDLSYEQYF
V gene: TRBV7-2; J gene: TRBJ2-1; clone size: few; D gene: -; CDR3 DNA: TGTGCCAGCAGCTTGCCTTGGAATGAGCAGTTCTTC; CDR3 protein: CASSLPWNEQFF
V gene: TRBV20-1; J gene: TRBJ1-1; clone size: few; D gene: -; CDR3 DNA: TGCAGTGCAAAGGGGTTTGGTGAAGCTTTCTTT; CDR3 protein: CSAKGFGEAFF
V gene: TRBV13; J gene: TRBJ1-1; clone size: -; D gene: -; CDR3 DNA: TGTGCCAGCAGCCCCCAGCAGAAGGGCCCTGAAGCTTTCTTT; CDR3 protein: CASSPQQKGPEAFF
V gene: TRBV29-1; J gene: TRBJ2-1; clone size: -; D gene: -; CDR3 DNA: TGCAGCGCGGGGGAATTTAATGAGCAGTTCTTC; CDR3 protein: CSAGEFNEQFF
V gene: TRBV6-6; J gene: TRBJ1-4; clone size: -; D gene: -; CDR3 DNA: TGTGCCAGCAGTTACGGACAGAATAATGAAAAACTGTTTTTT; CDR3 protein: CASSYGQNNEKLFF
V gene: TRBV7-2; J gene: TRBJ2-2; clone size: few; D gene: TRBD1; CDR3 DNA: TGTGCCAGCAGCCTGGGGACAGGGCACGGGGAGCTGTTTTTT; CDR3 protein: CASSLGTGHGELFF
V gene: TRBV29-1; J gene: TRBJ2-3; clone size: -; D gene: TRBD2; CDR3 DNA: TGCAGCGTCCCCGGGACTAGCGGGGGTAGCACAGATACGCAGTATTTT; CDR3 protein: CSVPGTSGGSTDTQYF
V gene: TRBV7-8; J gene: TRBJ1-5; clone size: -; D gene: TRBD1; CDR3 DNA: TGTGCCAGCAGCGCGCCGACAGGGCGTAAACGTCAGCCCCAGCATTTT; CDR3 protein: CASSAPTGRKRQPQHF
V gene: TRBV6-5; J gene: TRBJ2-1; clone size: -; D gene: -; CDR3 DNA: TGTGCCAGCAGCCGCCCAGACAGTTACAATGAGCAGTTCTTC; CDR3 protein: CASSRPDSYNEQFF
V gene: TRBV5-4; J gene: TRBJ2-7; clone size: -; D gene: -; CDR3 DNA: TGTGCCAGCAGCTTGCTACAGACTAACTCCTACGAGCAGTACTTC; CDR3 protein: CASSLLQTNSYEQYF
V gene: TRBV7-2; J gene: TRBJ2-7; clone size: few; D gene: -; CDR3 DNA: TGTGCCAGCAGCCTTGGGACGGGGACTTACGAGCAGTACTTC; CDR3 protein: CASSLGTGTYEQYF
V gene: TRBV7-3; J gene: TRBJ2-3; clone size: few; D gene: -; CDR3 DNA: TGTGCCAGCAGCTGGGGGGGCACAGATACGCAGTATTTT; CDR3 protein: CASSWGGTDTQYF
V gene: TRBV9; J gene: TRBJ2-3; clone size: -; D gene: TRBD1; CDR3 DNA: TGTGCCAGCAGCGTAGATAAGACAGGGGGCCCAGATACGCAGTATTTT; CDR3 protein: CASSVDKTGGPDTQYF
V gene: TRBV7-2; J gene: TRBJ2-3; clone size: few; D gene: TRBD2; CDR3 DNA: TGTGCCAGCAGCTTAGTATCGGGGGGGCCCGATACGCAGTATTTT; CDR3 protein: CASSLVSGGPDTQYF
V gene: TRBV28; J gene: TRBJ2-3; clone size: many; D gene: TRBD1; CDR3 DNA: TGTGCCAGCAGTATACTGACAGGGCGGCGAGATACGCAGTATTTT; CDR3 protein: CASSILTGRRDTQYF
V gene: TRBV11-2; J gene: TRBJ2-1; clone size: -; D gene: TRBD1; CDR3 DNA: TGTGCCAGCAGCTTAGAAGGGACAGGGAACTACAATGAGCAGTTCTTC; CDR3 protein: CASSLEGTGNYNEQFF
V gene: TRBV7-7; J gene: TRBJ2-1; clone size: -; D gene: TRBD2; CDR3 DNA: TGTGCTAGCAGCTTAGCGGGGGCAGGGGTCGACAATGAGCAGTTCTTC; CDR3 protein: CASSLAGAGVDNEQFF
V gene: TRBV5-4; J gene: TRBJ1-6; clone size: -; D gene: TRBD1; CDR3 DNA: TGTGCCAGCAGCCGGTTGGGGGGACAGCCTAATTCACCCCTCCACTTT; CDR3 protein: CASSRLGGQPNSPLHF
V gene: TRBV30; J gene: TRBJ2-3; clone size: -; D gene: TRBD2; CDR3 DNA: TGTGCCTGGAGTCCGGGACTAGCCTTCACAGATACGCAGTATTTT; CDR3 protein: CAWSPGLAFTDTQYF
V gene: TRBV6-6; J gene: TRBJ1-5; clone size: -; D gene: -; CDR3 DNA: TGTGCCAGCAGTCTGGGCGGACAGAATCACAATCAGCCCCAGCATTTT; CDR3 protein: CASSLGGQNHNQPQHF
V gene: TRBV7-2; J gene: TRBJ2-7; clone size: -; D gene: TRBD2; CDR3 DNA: TGTGCCAGCAGCTCCGGAGCGGGACGTGGGGAGCAGTACTTC; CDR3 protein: CASSSGAGRGEQYF
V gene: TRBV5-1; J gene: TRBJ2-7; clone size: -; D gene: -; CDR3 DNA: TGCGCCAGCGCCACTCAGGGACGGCCGATCTACGAGCAGTACTTC; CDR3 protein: CASATQGRPIYEQYF
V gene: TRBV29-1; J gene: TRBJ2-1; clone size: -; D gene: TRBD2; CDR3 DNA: TGCAGCGTTCGCCTTCGGGGGACTAGCGGCTACAATGAGCAGTTCTTC; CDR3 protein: CSVRLRGTSGYNEQFF
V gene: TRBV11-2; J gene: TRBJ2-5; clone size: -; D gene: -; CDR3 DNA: TGTGCCAGCAGCCCACGAAGCCTCCAAGAGACCCAGTACTTC; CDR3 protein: CASSPRSLQETQYF
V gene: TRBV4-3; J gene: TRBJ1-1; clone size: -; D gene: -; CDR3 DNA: TGCGCCAGCAGCCAATCGACAGCTAACACTGAAGCTTTCTTT; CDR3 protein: CASSQSTANTEAFF
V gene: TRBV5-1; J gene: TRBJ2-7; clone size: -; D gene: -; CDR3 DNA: TGCGCCAGCAGCTTGGGTCTGGAACCCTACGAGCAGTACTTC; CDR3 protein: CASSLGLEPYEQYF
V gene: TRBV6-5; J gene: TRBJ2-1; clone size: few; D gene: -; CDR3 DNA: TGTGCCAGCAGCCCCCAACAGGCGGTATACAATGAGCAGTTCTTC; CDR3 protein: CASSPQQAVYNEQFF
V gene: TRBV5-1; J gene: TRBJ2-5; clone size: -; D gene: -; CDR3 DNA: TGCGCCAGCAGCTCCGGGGGCCCTGAAGAGACCCAGTACTTC; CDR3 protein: CASSSGGPEETQYF
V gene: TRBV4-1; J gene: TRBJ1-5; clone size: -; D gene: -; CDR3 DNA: TGCGCCAGCAGCCAGACTCGGGACCAGCCCCAGCATTTT; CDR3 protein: CASSQTRDQPQHF
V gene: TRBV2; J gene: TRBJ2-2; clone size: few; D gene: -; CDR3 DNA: TGTGCCAGCAGTGAAGACGGGGTTAACACCGGGGAGCTGTTTTTT; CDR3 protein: CASSEDGVNTGELFF
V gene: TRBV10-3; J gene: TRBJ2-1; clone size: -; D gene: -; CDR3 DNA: TGTGCCATCAGTGAAATTAGCTTGCTTGAGCAGTTCTTC; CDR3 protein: CAISEISLLEQFF
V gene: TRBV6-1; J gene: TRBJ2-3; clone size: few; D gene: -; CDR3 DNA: TGTGCCAGCAGGGATACACTCTTGGTCCGGGATACGCAGTATTTT; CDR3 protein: CASRDTLLVRDTQYF
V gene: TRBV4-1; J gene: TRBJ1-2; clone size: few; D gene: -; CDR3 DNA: TGCGCCAGCAGCCCCGGACATCCCCCCGTTGGCTACACCTTC; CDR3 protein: CASSPGHPPVGYTF
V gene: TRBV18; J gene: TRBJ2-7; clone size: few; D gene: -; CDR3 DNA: TGTGCCAGCTCACCACCCGGGGACACTTACTACGAGCAGTACTTC; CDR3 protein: CASSPPGDTYYEQYF
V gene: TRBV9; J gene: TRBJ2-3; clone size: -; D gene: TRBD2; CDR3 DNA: TGTGCCAGCAGCGTAGCTAGCGGGGGGGCCGTAGATACGCAGTATTTT; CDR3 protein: CASSVASGGAVDTQYF
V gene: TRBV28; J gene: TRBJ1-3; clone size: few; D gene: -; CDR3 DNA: TGTGCCAGCAGTTTATCACCAACTGGAAACACCATATATTTT; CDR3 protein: CASSLSPTGNTIYF
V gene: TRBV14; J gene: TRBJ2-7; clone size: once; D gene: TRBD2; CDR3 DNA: TGTGCCAGCAGTCGTGGGAGCGGGGGGTCCTACGAGCAGTACTTC; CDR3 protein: CASSRGSGGSYEQYF
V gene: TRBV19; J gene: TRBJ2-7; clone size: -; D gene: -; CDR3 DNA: TGTGCCAGTAGTATGTCCAGGACAGAAGACTACGAGCAGTACTTC; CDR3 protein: CASSMSRTEDYEQYF